Sequencing of this TCR beta chain was carried out in a study of T cell responses to AZD1222 COVID-19 vaccine (dated by TCRdb to the early 2020s). Background for the entire study: A total of approximately 240 trial participants underwent TCR sequencing, of whom 207 received two doses of AZD1222 and about 25 received two doses of the MenACWY control vaccine. Trial participants were enrolled into age subgroups of 18-55, 56-69 and 70-plus years, which contained approximately 150, 28 and 58 TCR-sequenced participants, respectively. The research as a whole found: Reportedly, close to half of the unique spike-specific TCRs recognized epitopes lying outside the regions that are mutated in the B.1.351 and B.1.1.7 variants. Conclusions about previously exposed vaccinees are limited because only a handful of AZD1222 recipients were SARS-CoV-2 seropositive at baseline. The 56-69-year group was small, and its depth increase did not reach significance, likely because of low power. Most participants were white British and females outnumbered males, and the authors suggested that clonal diversity may have been underestimated. No day 14 peak-response samples were available, so repertoires were characterized only after the peak T cell response. Spike-specific TCR breadth and depth rose significantly after two AZD1222 doses compared with day 0 and with MenACWY recipients. Vaccine-associated CD4 TCRs spanned the whole spike protein, with dominant responses in regions 160-218 and 743-854.

The CDR3 regions of human TCRbeta chains were analyzed by immunosequencing. The published analysis was carried out like this. Repertoire TCRs were matched against a reference library of SARS-CoV-2-specific TCRs generated with the MIRA antigen-specificity platform. Breadth was defined as the fraction of unique TCRs that were SARS-CoV-2-associated. Depth was defined as the fraction of total T cells that were SARS-CoV-2-associated. Using the MIRA data, each spike-specific TCR was mapped to the spike region that the TCR reacts to and placed in a CD4 or CD8 class. Log10-transformed breadth and depth values were compared by one-way ANOVA with Sidak's multiple comparisons tests. Held by TCRdb, this immuneACCESS table contains in-frame sequences only and omits some clones. Under half of the omission traces to an unresolved V gene where checked; the cause of the rest is unknown. The D gene and trimming were derived from the DNA, and the V and J assignments and clone size from that table. The sample has about 140,000 clones on record, 90% to 95% of them singletons. Together, the top ten hold 10% to 15% of the sample.

Worth noting for this clone: Its antigen is currently not known. No much larger clone exists at a distance of one base, and base qualities are not known.

This specimen's time point label, interpreted: sample from adult after SARS-CoV-2 infection, after symptom onset. Two convalescent COVID-19 patients, sampled after symptom onset from adults with prior SARS-CoV-2 infection, were also TCR-sequenced for comparison. V and J lose 8 bases and 5 bases, and a span of 13 bases separates them. Its CDR3 holds 13 amino acids, cysteine through phenylalanine. Just the 39-base CDR3 DNA is kept, in frame starting at base 1. The germline V gene supplies CDR1 MNHEY and CDR2 SVGAGI. The chain uses TRBV6-5 and TRBJ2-1; the D gene identity is not certain. This receptor was taken from an adult who had recovered from COVID-19. This specimen was peripheral blood, taken after recovery from COVID-19. The CDR3 reads CASRRPTNNEQFF. The DNA reads as follows: TGTGCCAGCCGGCGGCCTACTAACAATGAGCAGTTCTTC.